This entry lists 6 T cell receptor beta chains sequenced from one sample in a study of chemoradiotherapy in HPV16-positive cancers. Generated by immunoSEQ multiplex PCR, the TCRdb table keeps only in-frame clones and is missing some. In the table there are about 22,000 clones, roughly 89% of which are singletons. The material was blood, obtained from a patient who underwent chemoradiotherapy. The receptors derive from a human donor with HPV-associated anogenital cancer.

This chain uses TRBV12-2 with TRBJ1-2; TRBD1 is the table's D call, not checked against the DNA. TRBV12-2 represents a pseudogene. The CDR3 totals 13 residues. The CDR3 DNA is TGTGCAGGAACGAGGGGGCGCAGGGATGGCTACACCTTC. Its translation: CAGTRGRRDGYTF.

This chain uses TRBV11-2 with TRBJ1-2; unclear D gene. Trimming took 0 bases from V and 2 from J, leaving 7 bases between them. The germline gives CDR1 SGHAT, CDR2 FQNNGV. The CDR3 covers 14 residues. The CDR3 spells CASSLDLRNYGYTF. In DNA form, the CDR3 reads TGTGCCAGCAGCTTAGATCTGAGGAACTATGGCTACACCTTC.

The sample holds one count of this clone. This rearrangement joins TRBV6-1 to TRBJ2-2; D is unclear. Germline V gene lookup returns CDR1 MNHNS and CDR2 SASEGT. Trimming cost V 2 bases and J 8 bases, with 18 bases left between them. This CDR3 comprises 16 residues. The CDR3 loop is CASSEREKGFLGELFF. In nucleotides, the CDR3 is TGTGCCAGCAGTGAAAGGGAAAAAGGGTTCCTTGGGGAGCTGTTTTTT.

The CDR3: CASSLGDSDYEQYV. CDR3 bases: TGTGCCAGCAGCTTGGGAGACAGTGACTACGAGCAGTACGTC. The chain combines TRBV5-5 with TRBJ2-7; a weak D match, TRBD1 (5 bases). The germline V and J ends were trimmed by 0 bases and 3 bases, with 10 bases remaining between them. The germline V gene encodes CDR1 SGHKS and CDR2 YYEKEE (reference sequence). The CDR3 totals 14 residues.

The chain employs TRBV5-3 and TRBJ1-3; D unclear. TRBV5-3 is assigned to the ORF class and has an uncertain function. This CDR3 comprises 18 residues. V was shortened by 5 bases and J by 3 bases, with 24 bases between the two germline ends. CDR3 nucleotide sequence: TGTGCCAGAAGACAATTACCCCGGACCAGGCTGGGTGGAAACACCATATATTTT. As protein: CARRQLPRTRLGGNTIYF.

J is TRBJ2-3 and V is TRBV4-1; the match to TRBD2 covers 9 bases. After removal of 2 bases from V and 0 bases from J, the junction contained 3 bases not matched to a gene. The CDR3 runs to 16 residues. The germline V gene has CDR1 MGHRA and CDR2 YSYEKL. CDR3 bases: TGCGCCAGCAGCCAACCAACTAGCGGGAGCACAGATACGCAGTATTTT. Its protein is CASSQPTSGSTDTQYF.